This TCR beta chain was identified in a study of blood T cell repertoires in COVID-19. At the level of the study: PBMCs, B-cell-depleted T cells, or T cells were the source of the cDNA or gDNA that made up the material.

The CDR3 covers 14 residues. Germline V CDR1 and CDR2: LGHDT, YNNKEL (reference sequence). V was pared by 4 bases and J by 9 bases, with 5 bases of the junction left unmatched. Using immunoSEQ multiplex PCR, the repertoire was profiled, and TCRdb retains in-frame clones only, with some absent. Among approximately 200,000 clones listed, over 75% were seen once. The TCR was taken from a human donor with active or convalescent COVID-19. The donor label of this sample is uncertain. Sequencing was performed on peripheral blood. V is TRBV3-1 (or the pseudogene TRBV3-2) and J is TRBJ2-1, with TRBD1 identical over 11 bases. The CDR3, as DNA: TGTGCCAGCAGCCCGGGACAGGGGGAAGGTGAGCAGTTCTTC. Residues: CASSPGQGEGEQFF.